One and the same sample provided the 22 T cell receptor beta chains below, sequenced in a study of shared T cell receptors in the human thymus. Method: immunoSEQ multiplex PCR; TCRdb's copy keeps in-frame clones and lacks some. The data contain about 610,000 clones, approximately 90% of them singletons. These records were also assigned to another study, of human thymus T cells.

Sequencing was carried out using thymocytes. These receptors were taken from a boy in the first two years of life with a congenital heart defect.

The chain employs TRBV4-3 and TRBJ2-1; D unresolved. Germline V gene sequence: CDR1 LGHNA, CDR2 YSLEER. V lost 0 bases, J lost 12 bases, and 6 bases lay in between. The CDR3 loop spans 11 amino acids. CDR3 amino acids: CASSQDSRQFF. The CDR3 DNA follows: TGCGCCAGCAGCCAAGACTCGAGGCAGTTCTTC.

This clone was seen only once. The J gene is TRBJ1-5, the V gene TRBV6-1, with D perhaps matching TRBD1 (5 bases). The CDR3 covers 16 residues. Germline values: CDR1 MNHNS, CDR2 SASEGT. The V and J ends lost 0 bases and 0 bases respectively, with 9 bases between them. The CDR3 bases are TGTGCCAGCAGTGAAGCGCGGACAAATAGCAATCAGCCCCAGCATTTT. Amino acids: CASSEARTNSNQPQHF.

The CDR3 here is CASSQDSPEQFF. The CDR3 DNA reads TGCGCCAGCAGCCAAGATTCCCCAGAGCAGTTCTTC. The chain combines TRBV4-1 with TRBJ2-1; unclear D gene. V gave up 0 bases and J gave up 10 bases, with 7 bases separating them. CDR3 length equals 12 residues. The germline gives CDR1 MGHRA, CDR2 YSYEKL.

This clone has a handful of counts. The chain employs TRBV14 and TRBJ1-1; the D gene is possibly TRBD1 (6 bases). V shed 1 base and J shed 0 bases, with 9 bases lying between them. This CDR3 has 15 amino acids. In germline, CDR1 is SGHDN, CDR2 FVKESK. The CDR3 loop is CASSQGAGVNTEAFF. CDR3 sequence (DNA): TGTGCCAGCAGCCAAGGGGCAGGGGTGAACACTGAAGCTTTCTTT. The full variable domain, rest sourced from reference TRBV14 and TRBJ1-1, is EAGVTQFPSHSVIEKGQTVTLRCDPISGHDNLYWYRRVMGKEIKFLLHFVKESKQDESGMPNNRFLAERTGGTYSTLKVQPAELEDSGVYFCASSQGAGVNTEAFFGQGTRLTVV.

The V gene is TRBV20-1, the J gene TRBJ1-2; D is undetermined. Deletions cut 6 bases from V and 5 bases from J, with 10 bases between. Per germline, CDR1 DFQATT and CDR2 SNEGSKA (reference sequence). The CDR3 runs 11 residues. The CDR3 protein is CSASFKYGYTF. The CDR3 region has the DNA TGCAGTGCCAGTTTCAAGTATGGCTACACCTTC.

The CDR3 protein is CASSLVGSGRTDTQYF. In nucleotides, the CDR3 is TGTGCCAGCAGCTTAGTGGGCAGCGGGAGGACAGATACGCAGTATTTT. This chain uses TRBV11-3 with TRBJ2-3, with TRBD2 identical over 9 bases. V dropped 1 base and J dropped 3; count of bases not matched to a gene: 5. Germline CDR1 and CDR2: SGHNT and YENEEA. This CDR3 region has 16 residues.

The chain couples TRBV29-1 to TRBJ1-1; D unclear. Germline V lookup: CDR1 SQVTM, CDR2 ANQGSEA. The V end was cut by 7 bases, the J end by 6 bases, with 21 bases between. The CDR3 consists of 14 residues. This CDR3 reads CSAPLGGDRPEAFF. CDR3 bases: TGCAGCGCCCCACTCGGAGGAGACCGTCCTGAAGCTTTCTTT.

This sequence joins TRBV4-2 and TRBJ2-3; tentatively, D is TRBD1 (7 bases). Trimming removed 2 bases from V and 3 bases from J, with 12 bases in between. The CDR3 contains 15 residues. CDR1 and CDR2 (germline): LGHNA, YNFKEQ. The CDR3: CASSQCQGGTDTQYF. DNA of the CDR3: TGTGCCAGCAGCCAATGCCAGGGGGGAACAGATACGCAGTATTTT.

The V and J genes are TRBV4-2 and TRBJ2-2; TRBD1 is a possible D gene (7 bases). V lost 2 bases and J 4 bases, leaving 14 bases between the germline ends. The CDR3 runs to 16 residues. CDR1 and CDR2 from the germline V gene are LGHNA and YNFKEQ. CDR3 residues: CASSQQGGRVTGELFF. The CDR3 region has the DNA TGTGCCAGCAGCCAACAGGGGGGTCGAGTCACCGGGGAGCTGTTTTTT.

The V gene is TRBV13, the J gene TRBJ2-7; 9 nucleotides align to TRBD2. The germline CDR1 and CDR2 sequences are PRHDT and FYEKMQ (reference sequence). With V trimmed by 4 bases and J by 4 bases, 8 bases remained unmatched. The CDR3 is made up of 15 amino acids. DNA for the CDR3: TGTGCCAGCAGCTCTGTAGCGGGAGCTTATTACGAGCAGTACTTC. It specifies CASSSVAGAYYEQYF.

This chain uses TRBV27 with TRBJ2-7, with 9 bases aligning to TRBD2. CDR1 is MNHEY, CDR2 SMNVEV, per germline (reference sequence). J was trimmed by 2 bases and V by 3 bases; bases with no gene match: 11. CDR3 size: 17 residues. The CDR3 protein is CASSFLIAGERTYEQYF. CDR3 DNA sequence: TGTGCCAGCAGTTTTCTTATAGCGGGAGAAAGGACCTACGAGCAGTACTTC.

The chain has TRBV4-3 and TRBJ2-2; 8 nucleotides agree with TRBD1. The V gene end was trimmed by 4 bases and the J gene end by 3 bases; junction bases not matched to a gene: 13. CDR3 length equals 18 residues. Per germline, CDR1 LGHNA and CDR2 YSLEER. The CDR3: CASSPTTGQGTDTGELFF. In nucleotides, the CDR3 is TGCGCCAGCAGCCCCACCACCGGACAGGGAACGGACACCGGGGAGCTGTTTTTT.

J is TRBJ1-4 and V is TRBV10-3; tentatively, D is TRBD1 (5 bases). The germline gives CDR1 ENHRY, CDR2 SYGVKD. V lost 7 bases to trimming and J lost 7 bases, with 22 bases between them. This CDR3 spans 16 amino acids. CDR3 in DNA: TGTGCCATCACCATTTCCAGGGAAGGGGAGGGTGAAAAACTGTTTTTT. As protein: CAITISREGEGEKLFF.

The chain has TRBV7-8 and TRBJ2-5, with D uncertain. The J call is doubtful: the DNA matches TRBJ2-7 better. Germline V CDR1 and CDR2: SGHVS, FQNEAQ. The CDR3 sequence is 15 residues long. The DNA for the CDR3 is TGTGCCAGCAGCTTAGTGCTAGTCCTCTCCTACGAGCAGTACTTC. As protein: CASSLVLVLSYEQYF.

DNA for the CDR3: TGTGCCAGTAGCTCCGGGCGGGGAGAGGTCGACGAGCAGTACTTC. The encoded protein is CASSSGRGEVDEQYF. The rearrangement links TRBV19 to TRBJ2-7; maybe TRBD2 (6 bases). The germline V gene has CDR1 LNHDA and CDR2 SQIVND (reference sequence). V lost 6 bases and J 5 bases, leaving 20 bases between the germline ends. The CDR3 has 15 amino acids.

V usage is TRBV5-3 and J usage is TRBJ2-3; 14 bases line up with TRBD2. TRBV5-3 is flagged as an ORF with uncertain function. CDR3 length: 18 residues. Trimming removed 0 bases from V and 0 bases from J; junction bases left unmatched: 3. The CDR3 bases are TGTGCCAGAAGCTTGGAGGGACTAGCGGGAGTGAGCACAGATACGCAGTATTTT. Amino acids: CARSLEGLAGVSTDTQYF.

This clone was observed a handful of times. This chain uses TRBV19 with TRBJ2-7; TRBD1 matches at 8 bases. V lost 5 bases and J lost 3; bases outside the gene matches: 9. The CDR3 has 15 amino acids. Germline V gene data show CDR1 as LNHDA and CDR2 as SQIVND (reference sequence). In DNA, the CDR3 is TGTGCCAGTAGTGTCCCGGGACAGGAAGTCTACGAGCAGTACTTC. This codes for CASSVPGQEVYEQYF.

The chain couples TRBV4-3 to TRBJ1-1; 10 bases align to TRBD1. From germline, CDR1 is LGHNA and CDR2 YSLEER. The CDR3 length is 17 residues. V lost 4 bases, J lost 2 bases, and 10 bases stayed unmatched. The CDR3 DNA is TGCGCCAGCAGCCCACACCGAGACAGGGGGCCCAACACTGAAGCTTTCTTT. Amino acids: CASSPHRDRGPNTEAFF.

A few counts support this clone. The rearrangement uses TRBV28 and TRBJ2-5, with 7 nucleotides matching TRBD2. Trimming cost V 6 bases and J 5 bases; bases outside gene matches: 6. The CDR3 is 13 residues long. Germline values: CDR1 MDHEN, CDR2 SYDVKM. The CDR3 DNA is TGTGCCAGCAGGGCTAGGGAGGGGGAGACCCAGTACTTC. Protein sequence: CASRAREGETQYF.

The chain couples TRBV15 to TRBJ2-1; TRBD2 might be the D (6 bases). The CDR3 runs 15 residues. Looked up from germline, CDR1 is LNHNV and CDR2 is YYDKDF (reference sequence). V was shortened by 2 bases and J by 1 base, with 9 bases between the two germline ends. CDR3 residues: CATSRLRESYNEQFF. The DNA of the CDR3 is TGTGCCACCAGCAGACTACGGGAGTCCTACAATGAGCAGTTCTTC.

The chain joins TRBV11-2 to TRBJ2-1; no clear D gene. V lost 2 bases to trimming and J lost 4 bases, with 21 bases between them. This CDR3 is 18 amino acids long. CDR1 SGHAT and CDR2 FQNNGV come from the germline V gene. The CDR3 DNA reads as TGTGCCAGCAGCTTAAGGTCGCGGCGGAAAGTCGAGTACAATGAGCAGTTCTTC. Protein: CASSLRSRRKVEYNEQFF.

This chain uses TRBV7-9 with TRBJ2-4; 8 positions agree with TRBD1. Germline loops: CDR1 SEHNR, CDR2 FQNEAQ (reference sequence). The CDR3 totals 15 residues. The J segment lost 6 bases and the V segment lost 4 bases, leaving 8 bases of the junction unmatched. CDR3 residues: CASSSLDRVGNIQYF. The CDR3 DNA follows: TGTGCCAGCAGCTCCCTGGACAGGGTTGGAAACATTCAGTACTTC.